This record covers a single T cell receptor (beta chain). This sample is part of a study of PD-L1 blockade in urothelial cancer. Across the whole study: About 90% of the 29 patients were men whose urothelial cancer was bladder-origin.

Assay used: immunoSEQ multiplex PCR; TCRdb lists only in-frame clones, some missing. Among fewer than 25,000 clones listed, 87% were seen once. V was clipped by 0 bases and J by 7 bases; unmatched bases: 10. Germline CDR1 is SGHAT and CDR2 is FQNNGV. The CDR3 covers 16 residues. This clonotype was obtained from a man aged 50 or older with urothelial cancer. Specimen: PBMCs, collected around atezolizumab (anti-PD-L1) treatment. V gene TRBV11-2 combines with J gene TRBJ2-5, with TRBD2 matching over 8 bases. CDR3 in amino acids: CASSLDGLAGSPTQYF. The CDR3 region has the DNA TGTGCCAGCAGCTTAGATGGGCTAGCGGGCAGTCCGACCCAGTACTTC.